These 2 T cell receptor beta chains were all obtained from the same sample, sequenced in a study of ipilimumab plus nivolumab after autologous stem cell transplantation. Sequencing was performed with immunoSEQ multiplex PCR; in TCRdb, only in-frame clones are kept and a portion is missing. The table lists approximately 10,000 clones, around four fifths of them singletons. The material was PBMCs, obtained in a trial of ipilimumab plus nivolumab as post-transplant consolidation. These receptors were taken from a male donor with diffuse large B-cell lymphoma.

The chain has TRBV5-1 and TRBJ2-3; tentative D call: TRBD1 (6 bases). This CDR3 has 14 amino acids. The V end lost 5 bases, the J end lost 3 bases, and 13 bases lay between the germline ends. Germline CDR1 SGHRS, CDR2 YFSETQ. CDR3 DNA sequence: TGCGCCAGCAGACCGGGACAAGAGACAGATACGCAGTATTTT. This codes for CASRPGQETDTQYF. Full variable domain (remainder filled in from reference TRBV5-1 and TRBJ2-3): KAGVTQTPRYLIKTRGQQVTLSCSPISGHRSVSWYQQTPGQGLQFLFEYFSETQRNKGNFPGRFSGRQFSNSRSEMNVSTLELGDSALYLCASRPGQETDTQYFGPGTRLTVL.

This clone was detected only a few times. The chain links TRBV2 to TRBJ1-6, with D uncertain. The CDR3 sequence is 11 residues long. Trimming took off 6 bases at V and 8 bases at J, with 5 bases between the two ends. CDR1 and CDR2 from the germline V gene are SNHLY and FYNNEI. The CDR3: CASSPHSPLHF. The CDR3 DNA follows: TGTGCCAGCAGCCCCCATTCACCCCTCCACTTT.